This section outlines one T cell receptor beta chain sequence together with its context. This entry belongs to a study of long-term antiretroviral therapy in people with HIV. Survey-level immunoSEQ v3.0 assays were run. Sequencing used immunoSEQ multiplex PCR; TCRdb keeps in-frame clones, though not all of them. The sample lists about 25,000 clones, over 70% occurring once. This specimen consisted of unsorted PBMCs, obtained 2.1 years after starting antiretroviral therapy. This TCR derives from a man aged 30 to 39 with HIV.

The CDR3: CASSLTSGLTYEQYF. CDR3 DNA: TGTGCCAGCAGTTTAACCAGCGGGCTAACCTACGAGCAGTACTTC. The chain employs TRBV27 and TRBJ2-7; tentatively, D is TRBD2 (6 bases). CDR3 length equals 15 residues. Germline CDR1 reads MNHEY; CDR2 reads SMNVEV (reference sequence). Trimming took 2 bases from V and 2 from J, leaving 13 bases between them.